This entry describes one T cell receptor (beta chain). This entry comes from a study of blood T cell repertoires in COVID-19. In the authors' workflow: Counts of nucleated cells, estimated from reference gene primer amplification, were obtained. Some clones are missing from TCRdb's copy, which holds only in-frame ones; the method was immunoSEQ multiplex PCR. That table gives V, J and clone size, and the DNA gave D and trimming. The sample shows over 250,000 clones, 89% of them seen only once. Participants, about 18 to 90 years old, spanned fewer than 30 US areas. Participant-reported clinical history was the basis for cohort assignment. The junction had 9 bases not matched to a gene; V was cut back by 4 bases and J by 4 bases. Germline V gene data show CDR1 as SGHRS and CDR2 as YFSETQ. There are 16 residues in the CDR3.

V is TRBV5-1 and J is TRBJ1-3; 9 bases are shared with TRBD1. The TCR originated in a woman aged 55 to 70 who had recovered from COVID-19. The sample consisted of PBMCs or T cells enriched from blood (not recorded which). The CDR3 sequence: CASSLGQGLSGNTIYF. The CDR3 DNA sequence: TGCGCCAGCAGCCTGGGACAGGGTTTGTCGGGAAACACCATATATTTT.